This T cell receptor beta chain comes out of a study of blood T cell repertoires in COVID-19. Per the study methods: Estimation of nucleated cell counts was performed using reference gene primer amplification. Only in-frame clones appear in the TCRdb table, and some are missing; sequencing was by immunoSEQ multiplex PCR. That table is the source of V, J and clone size, and D and trimming were worked out from the DNA. The sample carries some 220,000 clones, around 85% recorded once. The CDR3 contains 12 residues. J lost 8 bases, V lost 8 bases, and 8 bases had no gene match. In germline, CDR1 is MNHEY, CDR2 SVGAGI. It was during active infection that Seattle patients were enrolled and then longitudinally followed.

Sequencing was carried out using peripheral blood. This TCR derives from a man in his fifties with COVID-19, enrolled during active disease. The genes are TRBV6-5 and TRBJ1-2, with 7 bases fitting TRBD1. DNA of the CDR3: TGTGCCAGCGGCCAGGGGGAGCGAGGCTACACCTTC. It encodes CASGQGERGYTF.